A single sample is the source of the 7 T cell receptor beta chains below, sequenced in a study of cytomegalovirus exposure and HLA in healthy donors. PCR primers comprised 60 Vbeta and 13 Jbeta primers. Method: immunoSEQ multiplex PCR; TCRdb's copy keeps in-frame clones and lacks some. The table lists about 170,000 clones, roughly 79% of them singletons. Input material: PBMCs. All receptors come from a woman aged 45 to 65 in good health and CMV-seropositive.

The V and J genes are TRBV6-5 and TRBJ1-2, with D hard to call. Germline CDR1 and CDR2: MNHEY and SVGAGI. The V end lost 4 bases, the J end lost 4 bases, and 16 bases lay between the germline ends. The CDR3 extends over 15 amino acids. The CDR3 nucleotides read TGTGCCAGCAGTTCCCCAAGGTCAGGAACCTATGGCTACACCTTC. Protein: CASSSPRSGTYGYTF.

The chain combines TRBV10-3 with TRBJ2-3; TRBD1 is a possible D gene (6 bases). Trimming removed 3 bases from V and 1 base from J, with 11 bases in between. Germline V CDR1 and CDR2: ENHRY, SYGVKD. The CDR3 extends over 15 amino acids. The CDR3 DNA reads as TGTGCCATCAGTGAACAGGGTCTGGGCACAGATACGCAGTATTTT. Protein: CAISEQGLGTDTQYF.

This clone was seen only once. This CDR3 reads CASSNGDNQPQHF. CDR3 bases: TGTGCCAGCAGCAACGGGGATAATCAGCCCCAGCATTTT. The chain employs TRBV7-2 and TRBJ1-5; D ambiguous. Germline CDR1 and CDR2: SGHTA and FQGNSA. This CDR3 region has 13 residues. V lost 5 bases to trimming and J lost 4 bases, with 9 bases between them.

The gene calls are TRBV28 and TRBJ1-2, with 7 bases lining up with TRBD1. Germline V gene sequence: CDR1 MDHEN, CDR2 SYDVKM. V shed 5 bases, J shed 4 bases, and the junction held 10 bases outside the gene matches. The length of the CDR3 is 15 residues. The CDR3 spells CASSPPGRGSYGYTF. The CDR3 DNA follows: TGTGCCAGCAGTCCCCCGGGCAGGGGGTCCTATGGCTACACCTTC.

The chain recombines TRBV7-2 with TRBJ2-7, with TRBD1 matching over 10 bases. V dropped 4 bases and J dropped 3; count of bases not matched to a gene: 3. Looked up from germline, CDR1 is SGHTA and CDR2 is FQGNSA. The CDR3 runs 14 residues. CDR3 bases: TGTGCCAGCAGCTCCGGGACAGGGGTCTACGAGCAGTACTTC. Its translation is CASSSGTGVYEQYF.

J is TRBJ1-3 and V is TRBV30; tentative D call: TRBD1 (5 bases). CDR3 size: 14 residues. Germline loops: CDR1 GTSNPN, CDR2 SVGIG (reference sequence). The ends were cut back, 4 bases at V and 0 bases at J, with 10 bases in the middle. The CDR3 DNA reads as TGTGCCTGGACCCGAGGACACTCTGGAAACACCATATATTTT. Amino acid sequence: CAWTRGHSGNTIYF.

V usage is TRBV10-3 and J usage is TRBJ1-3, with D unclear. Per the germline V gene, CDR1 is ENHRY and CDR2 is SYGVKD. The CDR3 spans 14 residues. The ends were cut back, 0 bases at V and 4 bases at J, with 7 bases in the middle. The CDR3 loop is CAISESGRGNTIYF. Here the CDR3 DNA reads TGTGCCATCAGTGAGTCGGGCAGGGGAAACACCATATATTTT.